This T cell receptor (beta chain) stems from a study of cytomegalovirus exposure and HLA in healthy donors. As for the study in general: Most genotyped donors, 81% of more than 300, had Caucasian-associated genetic ancestry.

The CDR3 is 13 residues long. Germline V gene data show CDR1 as SGHDN and CDR2 as FVKESK. V was clipped by 0 bases and J by 1 base, with 3 bases between them. Primers: 60 Vbeta forward and 13 Jbeta reverse. Method: immunoSEQ multiplex PCR; TCRdb's copy keeps in-frame clones and lacks some. The repertoire consists of about 170,000 clones, with around 75% occurring once and the leading ten covering about 2.5%. Study findings and constraints: Sequence variants that were highly shared formed a cluster that was likely a sequencing artifact. Per a later analysis, HLA-associated TCR beta chains showed more clonal expansion than other, equally common TCR beta chains.

The sample holds one count of this clone. Its antigen is undetermined. The TCR originated in a male donor in good health and CMV-seronegative. Material for sequencing was PBMCs. The V call is TRBV14, the J call TRBJ1-1; the D is unclear. The CDR3 loop is CASSQDRNTEAFF. The CDR3 DNA reads as TGTGCCAGCAGCCAAGATCGGAACACTGAAGCTTTCTTT.